This paragraph reports one T cell receptor beta chain. Antigen: not known. Primed by a sample-barcoded 5' primer and a J-beta primer mix, a second PCR proceeded for roughly 7 to 12 cycles. One entry per CDR3 protein, called by TCRdb with MiXCR from the 5' RACE reads. Altogether more than 900,000 distinct CDR3 sequences are present, almost 25% being singletons, with the ten largest covering approximately 0.7%. This sample is drawn from a study of blood T cells in healthy people across ages. Study-wide findings and caveats: Per million T cells, TCR beta diversity dropped about linearly as age rose.

The sample, 7.5 to 10 milliliters of peripheral blood, was drawn from each donor. V lost 2 bases to trimming and J lost 3 bases, with 12 bases between them. This CDR3 has 15 amino acids. This same sample was also taken into another study, of T cells of mothers and their children.

The receptor's source is a girl aged 2-10 years in good health. Sequencing was done on a sample of blood. The chain employs TRBV12-3 or TRBV12-4 and TRBJ2-3; TRBD1 is a possible D gene (6 bases). This chain's CDR3 is CASSLSVQGTDTQYF. The CDR3 DNA reads TGTGCCAGCAGTTTATCGGTACAGGGAACAGATACGCAGTATTTT.